This T cell receptor (beta chain) was retrieved from a study of post-analysis software for immune sequencing data. For the study at large: Disease trajectories encompassed relapsing-remitting, secondary progressive and progressive-relapsing multiple sclerosis. Overall study findings and caveats: Strong co-clustering by F measure linked samples that shared a preparation batch. With TRBV5-6, TRBV5-1 and TRBV20-1 included, several TRBV segments were more frequent in patients than in controls.

Prepared TCR beta cDNA libraries contained unique molecular identifiers. T cells numbering about 0.95 to 10 million gave rise to roughly 550,000 cDNA molecules. One entry per CDR3 protein, called by TCRdb with MiXCR from the PCR reads. This table has approximately 440,000 distinct CDR3 sequences, around 40% appearing once. A note on this clonotype: Its matching antigen is unknown.

In germline, CDR1 is ENHRY, CDR2 SYGVKD. CDR3 length: 16 amino acids. With 6 bases clipped from V and 10 bases from J, the junction kept 15 bases outside the gene matches. The receptor's source is a girl aged 5-17 years with multiple sclerosis. The V gene is TRBV10-3, the J gene TRBJ2-3; TRBD2 matches at 11 bases. The sample consisted of blood. CDR3 DNA: TGTGCCATCAGCTCTCTAGCGGGAGGTGAAAGCGATGCGCAGTATTTT. Translated, it gives CAISSLAGGESDAQYF.